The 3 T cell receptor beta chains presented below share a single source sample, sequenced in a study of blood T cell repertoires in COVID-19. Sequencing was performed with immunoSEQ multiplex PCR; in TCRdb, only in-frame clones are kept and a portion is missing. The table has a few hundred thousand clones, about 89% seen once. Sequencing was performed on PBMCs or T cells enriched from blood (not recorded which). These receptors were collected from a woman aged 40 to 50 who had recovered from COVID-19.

CDR3: CASSPTAGNSEAFF. As DNA, the CDR3 is TGTGCCAGCAGCCCCACTGCAGGGAATAGTGAAGCTTTCTTT. The chain combines TRBV9 with TRBJ1-1, with a weak D call TRBD1 (5 bases). CDR1 is SGDLS, CDR2 YYNGEE, per germline. The length of the CDR3 is 14 residues. With 4 bases removed from V and 7 bases from J, the gap between germline ends came to 17 bases.

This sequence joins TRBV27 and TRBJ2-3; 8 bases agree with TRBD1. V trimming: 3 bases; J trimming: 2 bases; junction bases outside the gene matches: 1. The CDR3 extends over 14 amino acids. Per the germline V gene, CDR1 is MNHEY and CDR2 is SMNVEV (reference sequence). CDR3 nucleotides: TGTGCCAGCAGTTTGGACAGGGCCACAGATACGCAGTATTTT. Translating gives CASSLDRATDTQYF.

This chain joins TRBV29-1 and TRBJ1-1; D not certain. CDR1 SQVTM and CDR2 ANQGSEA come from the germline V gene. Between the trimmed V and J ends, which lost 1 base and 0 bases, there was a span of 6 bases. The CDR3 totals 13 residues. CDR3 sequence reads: CSVEAQLNTEAFF. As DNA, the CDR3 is TGCAGCGTTGAAGCACAGCTGAACACTGAAGCTTTCTTT. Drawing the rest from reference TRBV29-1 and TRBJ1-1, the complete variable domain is SAVISQKPSRDICQRGTSLTIQCQVDSQVTMMFWYRQQPGQSLTLIATANQGSEATYESGFVIDKFPISRPNLTFSTLTVSNMSPEDSSIYLCSVEAQLNTEAFFGQGTRLTVV.